A single sample is the source of the 8 T cell receptor beta chains below, sequenced in a study of blood T cell repertoires in COVID-19. Method: immunoSEQ multiplex PCR; TCRdb's copy keeps in-frame clones and lacks some. The repertoire holds 150,000 or so clones, with 86% as singletons. The sample taken for sequencing was peripheral blood. All receptors derive from a woman in her 70s with COVID-19, enrolled during active disease.

The chain joins TRBV2 to TRBJ1-2, with 8 nucleotides matching TRBD1. V gave up 7 bases and J gave up 8 bases; unmatched junction bases: 9. Germline values: CDR1 SNHLY, CDR2 FYNNEI. This CDR3 is built from 13 residues. In DNA, the CDR3 is TGTGCCAGCACTCAGACAGGGGTCGACGGCTACACCTTC. Its translation is CASTQTGVDGYTF.

This clone has just one count. The chain is built from TRBV20-1 and TRBJ1-3; D not certain. The V gene lost 6 bases and the J gene lost 0 bases, with 3 bases spanning the gap. Looked up from germline, CDR1 is DFQATT and CDR2 is SNEGSKA (reference sequence). The CDR3 contains 11 residues. The CDR3 nucleotides are TGCAGTGCCCGCTCTGGAAACACCATATATTTT. Translated: CSARSGNTIYF.

The J gene is TRBJ1-1, the V gene TRBV7-2, with TRBD1 as a possible D gene (5 bases). The CDR3 runs 15 residues. Germline CDR1 reads SGHTA; CDR2 reads FQGNSA. V was cut by 1 base and J by 4 bases, with 13 bases left in between. The CDR3 region has the DNA TGTGCCAGCAGCTTAGTTTTCGGGGGAGGCACTGAAGCTTTCTTT. It yields the protein CASSLVFGGGTEAFF.

This chain uses TRBV2 with TRBJ1-4; D unclear. With 5 bases removed from V and 4 bases from J, the gap between germline ends came to 14 bases. The CDR3 covers 15 residues. Germline CDR1 SNHLY, CDR2 FYNNEI. CDR3 DNA: TGTGCCAGCAGTCTGACACGAATCGTTAATGAAAAACTGTTTTTT. It translates to CASSLTRIVNEKLFF.

The chain recombines TRBV29-1 with TRBJ1-2, with D tentatively TRBD1 (5 bases). This CDR3 has 15 residues. Germline V lookup: CDR1 SQVTM, CDR2 ANQGSEA. V lost 6 bases to trimming and J lost 0 bases, with 17 bases between them. The CDR3 here is CSVATGELPNYGYTF. CDR3 sequence (DNA): TGCAGCGTCGCAACAGGCGAACTACCTAACTATGGCTACACCTTC. Full variable domain (missing parts from reference TRBV29-1 and TRBJ1-2): SAVISQKPSRDICQRGTSLTIQCQVDSQVTMMFWYRQQPGQSLTLIATANQGSEATYESGFVIDKFPISRPNLTFSTLTVSNMSPEDSSIYLCSVATGELPNYGYTFGSGTRLTVV.

The rearrangement links TRBV7-9 to TRBJ2-7; 12 nucleotides line up with TRBD1. The CDR3 totals 14 residues. The V gene end was trimmed by 5 bases and the J gene end by 7 bases; junction bases not matched to a gene: 6. Per germline, CDR1 SEHNR and CDR2 FQNEAQ (reference sequence). The CDR3 DNA reads TGTGCCAGCAGCCGGGACAGGGGGCATAGGGAGCAGTACTTC. This encodes CASSRDRGHREQYF.

V gene TRBV11-3 combines with J gene TRBJ1-1, with TRBD1 as a possible D gene (6 bases). Deletions cut 6 bases from V and 10 bases from J, with 21 bases between. Germline V gives CDR1 SGHNT, CDR2 YENEEA. The CDR3 runs to 14 residues. The CDR3 loop is CASSADRPPFRAFF. The CDR3 DNA sequence: TGTGCCAGCAGTGCTGACAGGCCACCTTTTCGAGCTTTCTTT.

J is TRBJ1-1 and V is TRBV7-9; TRBD1 might be the D (6 bases). V was pared by 8 bases and J by 5 bases, with 18 bases between. The CDR3 consists of 14 residues. Looked up from germline, CDR1 is SEHNR and CDR2 is FQNEAQ (reference sequence). The CDR3 is CASAQTGYWTEAFF. CDR3 bases: TGTGCCAGCGCCCAAACAGGGTATTGGACTGAAGCTTTCTTT.